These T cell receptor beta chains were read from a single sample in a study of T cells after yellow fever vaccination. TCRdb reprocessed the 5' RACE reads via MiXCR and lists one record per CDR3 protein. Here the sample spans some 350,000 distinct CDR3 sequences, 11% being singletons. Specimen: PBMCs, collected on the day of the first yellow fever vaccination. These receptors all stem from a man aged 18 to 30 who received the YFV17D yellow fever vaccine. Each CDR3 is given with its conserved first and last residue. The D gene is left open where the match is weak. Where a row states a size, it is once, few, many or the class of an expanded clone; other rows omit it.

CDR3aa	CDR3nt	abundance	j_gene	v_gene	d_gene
CAISENGDTQYF	TGTGCCATCAGTGAAAATGGGGATACGCAGTATTTT	.	TRBJ2-3	TRBV10-3	.
CSVGLAGDGYQETQYF	TGCAGCGTGGGCCTAGCGGGGGATGGGTACCAAGAGACCCAGTACTTC	.	TRBJ2-5	TRBV29-1	TRBD2
CSVIDPYGYTF	TGCAGCGTGATCGACCCCTATGGCTACACCTTC	few	TRBJ1-2	TRBV29-1	.
CSASGGPLAKNIQYF	TGCAGTGCTAGCGGGGGGCCACTAGCCAAAAACATTCAGTACTTC	.	TRBJ2-4	TRBV20-1	.
CASSLPWVRGRYNEQFF	TGCGCCAGCAGCCTGCCCTGGGTGCGGGGAAGGTACAATGAGCAGTTCTTC	once	TRBJ2-1	TRBV4-1	.
CSVSVAWETQYF	TGCAGCGTGTCTGTGGCGTGGGAGACCCAGTACTTC	.	TRBJ2-5	TRBV29-1	.
CASSPGGTGVDRGTDTQYF	TGTGCCAGCTCACCAGGCGGGACAGGGGTTGATCGGGGCACAGATACGCAGTATTTT	.	TRBJ2-3	TRBV18	TRBD1
CASSQIRQGNEKLFF	TGCGCCAGCAGCCAAATACGACAGGGTAATGAAAAACTGTTTTTT	few	TRBJ1-4	TRBV4-1	TRBD1
CASSSELTGELFF	TGTGCCAGCAGCTCCGAACTCACCGGGGAGCTGTTTTTT	many	TRBJ2-2	TRBV11-2	.
CASSLEPGTSGGDSYNEQFF	TGTGCCAGCAGCTTGGAGCCCGGGACTAGCGGGGGAGACTCCTACAATGAGCAGTTCTTC	few	TRBJ2-1	TRBV5-4	TRBD2
CASRQGARGAQGYTF	TGTGCCAGCAGACAGGGGGCGCGGGGGGCGCAGGGCTACACCTTC	.	TRBJ1-2	TRBV6-1	TRBD1
CASSGRGGASRSTDTQYF	TGTGCCAGCAGTGGGCGCGGCGGCGCTTCCAGGAGCACAGATACGCAGTATTTT	.	TRBJ2-3	TRBV2	.
CASSLGQRRRTEAFF	TGTGCCAGCAGCCTTGGGCAGCGACGTCGCACTGAAGCTTTCTTT	few	TRBJ1-1	TRBV27	.
CSARDHLGVTQYF	TGCAGTGCTAGAGATCACTTAGGGGTTACGCAGTATTTT	.	TRBJ2-3	TRBV20-1	.
CASSQSPRGEKLFF	TGCGCCAGCAGTCAATCTCCCAGGGGGGAAAAACTGTTTTTT	.	TRBJ1-4	TRBV23-1	TRBD1
CASSLAAGGPSTDTQYF	TGTGCCAGCAGCCTGGCGGCGGGGGGGCCGAGCACAGATACGCAGTATTTT	.	TRBJ2-3	TRBV7-2	TRBD2
CASIRETWGAHTQYF	TGTGCCAGCATTCGGGAGACGTGGGGAGCGCATACGCAGTATTTT	few	TRBJ2-3	TRBV12-3/TRBV12-4	.
CASSLCRGQCNQPQHF	TGCGCCAGCAGCTTGTGCAGGGGGCAATGCAATCAGCCCCAGCATTTT	few	TRBJ1-5	TRBV5-1	TRBD1
CAISGSRTGNPTIESFF	TGTGCCATCAGTGGGAGCAGAACAGGGAACCCTACAATCGAATCGTTCTTC	many	TRBJ2-1	TRBV10-3	.
CASSQGPLTRQGAETQYF	TGCGCCAGCAGCCAAGGTCCTCTTACTAGACAGGGGGCGGAGACCCAGTACTTC	.	TRBJ2-5	TRBV4-1	TRBD1
CASSYLGLGGDTQYF	TGTGCCAGCAGTTACTTGGGACTAGGGGGAGATACGCAGTATTTT	many	TRBJ2-3	TRBV6-5	TRBD2
CASSFSPLGTDTQYF	TGTGCCAGCAGCTTTTCCCCCCTAGGCACAGATACGCAGTATTTT	.	TRBJ2-3	TRBV7-2	.
CSVASGRGSGQPQHF	TGCAGCGTTGCCTCGGGCAGGGGTTCGGGGCAGCCCCAGCATTTT	.	TRBJ1-5	TRBV29-1	.
CASSLRGQWAYEQYF	TGTGCCAGCAGTTTGCGGGGGCAATGGGCCTACGAGCAGTACTTC	few	TRBJ2-7	TRBV12-3/TRBV12-4	.
CASSAGQGAKTQYF	TGTGCCAGCAGCGCGGGACAGGGGGCGAAGACCCAGTACTTC	few	TRBJ2-5	TRBV9	TRBD1
CSAGPQSEQFF	TGCAGTGCGGGCCCACAATCGGAGCAGTTCTTC	.	TRBJ2-1	TRBV20-1	.
CASSQGTLGEQFF	TGTGCCAGCAGCCAAGGAACACTTGGAGAGCAGTTCTTC	many	TRBJ2-1	TRBV4-2	.
CASSRKQGRADTQYF	TGTGCCAGCAGTCGGAAGCAGGGTAGGGCAGATACGCAGTATTTT	few	TRBJ2-3	TRBV5-6	.
CASSLTGGRETQYF	TGCGCCAGCAGCCTGACAGGGGGCCGGGAGACCCAGTACTTC	many	TRBJ2-5	TRBV5-1	TRBD1
CASSVAASGGGATGELFF	TGTGCCAGCAGCGTAGCAGCTAGCGGGGGGGGGGCCACCGGGGAGCTGTTTTTT	.	TRBJ2-2	TRBV9	TRBD2